This is a list of T cell receptor beta chains from one sample in a study of T cell changes during pregnancy in multiple sclerosis. Some clones are missing from TCRdb's copy, which holds only in-frame ones; the method was immunoSEQ multiplex PCR. The sample contains tens of thousands of clones, around 92% of which appear only once. Material: peripheral blood, obtained in the third trimester of pregnancy. The receptors come from a female donor in good health, enrolled as a control in a pregnancy study. Each CDR3 is given with its conserved first and last residue.

V gene: TRBV7-8
CDR3 protein: CASSLEAGSYEQYF

V gene: TRBV7-2
CDR3 protein: CASSFPRASGRDYEQYF

V gene: TRBV2
CDR3 protein: CASGGADNKNTEAFF

V gene: TRBV6-1
CDR3 protein: CASSDPGQPQHF

V gene: TRBV9
CDR3 protein: CASSKEEVANTGELFF

V gene: TRBV9
CDR3 protein: CASSVGTDSYEQYF

V gene: TRBV4-1
CDR3 protein: CASSQDNGGSNEKLFF

V gene: TRBV6-5
CDR3 protein: CASAISRSSGNTIYF

V gene: TRBV9
CDR3 protein: CASSVRGEKRYNEQFF

V gene: TRBV7-9
CDR3 protein: CASSLRRTAASTDTQYF

V gene: TRBV27
CDR3 protein: CASSRAGLSGNTIYF

V gene: TRBV7-9
CDR3 protein: CASSPDRARTDTQYF

V gene: TRBV5-1
CDR3 protein: CASSSRLARTDTQYF

V gene: TRBV18
CDR3 protein: CASSSTGLRNMNTEAFF

V gene: TRBV7-9
CDR3 protein: CASSSGLAHPSSYNEQFF

V gene: TRBV25-1
CDR3 protein: CASSGTGSYEQYF

V gene: TRBV28
CDR3 protein: CASSLGLLADNEQFF

V gene: TRBV5-4
CDR3 protein: CASKQTGNYGYTF

V gene: TRBV30
CDR3 protein: CAWSASGTGAYSNEKLFF

V gene: TRBV4-1
CDR3 protein: CASSQDRAGGLTDEQFF

V gene: TRBV5-1
CDR3 protein: CASSLVTPNLDPQYF

V gene: TRBV7-9
CDR3 protein: CASSLGRARGSTDTQYF

V gene: TRBV2
CDR3 protein: CATKVQGSTDTQYF

V gene: TRBV11-2
CDR3 protein: CASSQTGRDYSGYTF

V gene: TRBV6-6
CDR3 protein: CASSREGTESEAFF

V gene: TRBV27
CDR3 protein: CASSFYGTGNVDTQYF

V gene: TRBV27
CDR3 protein: CASKDRRNTEAFF

V gene: TRBV6-1
CDR3 protein: CASTRTRVIEQYF

V gene: TRBV18
CDR3 protein: CASSPLREASGNTIYF

V gene: TRBV10-3
CDR3 protein: CATVQDYSNQPQHF

V gene: TRBV2
CDR3 protein: CATHPRGLNGYTF

V gene: TRBV19
CDR3 protein: CASSMGATEAFF

V gene: TRBV6-5
CDR3 protein: CASSHQGGTTGELFF